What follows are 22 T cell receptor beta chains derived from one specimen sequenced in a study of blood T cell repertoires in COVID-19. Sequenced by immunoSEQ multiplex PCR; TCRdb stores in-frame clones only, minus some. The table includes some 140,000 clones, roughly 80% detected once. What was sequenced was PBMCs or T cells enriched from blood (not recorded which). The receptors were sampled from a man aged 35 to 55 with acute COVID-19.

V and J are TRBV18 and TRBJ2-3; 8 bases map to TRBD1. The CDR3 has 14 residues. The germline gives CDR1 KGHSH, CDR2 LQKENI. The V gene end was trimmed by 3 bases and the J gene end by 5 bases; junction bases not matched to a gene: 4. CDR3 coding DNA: TGTGCCAGCTCACCCTGGACAGGGAAAGATACGCAGTATTTT. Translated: CASSPWTGKDTQYF.

CDR3 sequence: CASSLEGVNEQFF. In DNA, the CDR3 is TGTGCCAGCAGCTTGGAAGGGGTAAATGAGCAGTTCTTC. This rearrangement joins TRBV5-4 to TRBJ2-1, with D possibly being TRBD1 (5 bases). V lost 0 bases and J lost 7, with 8 bases in between. The CDR3 runs to 13 residues. The germline V gene has CDR1 SGHNT and CDR2 YYREEE (reference sequence).

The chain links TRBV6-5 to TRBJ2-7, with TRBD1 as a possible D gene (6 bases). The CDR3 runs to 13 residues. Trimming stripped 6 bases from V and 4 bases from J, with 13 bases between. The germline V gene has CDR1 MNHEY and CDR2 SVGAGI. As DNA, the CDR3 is TGTGCCAGCAGCCGGTCCAGGGGATACGAGCAGTACTTC. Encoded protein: CASSRSRGYEQYF.

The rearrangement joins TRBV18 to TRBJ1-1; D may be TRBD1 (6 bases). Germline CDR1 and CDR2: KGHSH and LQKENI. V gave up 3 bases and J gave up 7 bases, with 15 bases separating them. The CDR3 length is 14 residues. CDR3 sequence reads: CASSPVGQGGEAFF. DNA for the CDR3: TGTGCCAGCTCACCGGTGGGCCAAGGGGGTGAAGCTTTCTTT.

CDR3 DNA sequence: TGTGCCAGTAGTCCATGGGACAGGGGTTCCACAGATACGCAGTATTTT. Encoded protein: CASSPWDRGSTDTQYF. The chain couples TRBV19 to TRBJ2-3; TRBD1 aligns across 10 bases. This CDR3 spans 16 amino acids. J gave up 2 bases and V 5 bases, and 7 bases lay outside the gene matches. Germline CDR1 reads LNHDA; CDR2 reads SQIVND (reference sequence).

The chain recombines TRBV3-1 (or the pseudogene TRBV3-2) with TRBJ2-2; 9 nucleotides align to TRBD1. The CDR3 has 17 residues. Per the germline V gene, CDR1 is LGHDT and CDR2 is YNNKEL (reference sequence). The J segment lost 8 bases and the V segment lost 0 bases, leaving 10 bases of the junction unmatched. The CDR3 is CASSQEPGTGLMGELFF. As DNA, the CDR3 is TGTGCCAGCAGCCAAGAGCCCGGGACAGGGTTGATGGGGGAGCTGTTTTTT.

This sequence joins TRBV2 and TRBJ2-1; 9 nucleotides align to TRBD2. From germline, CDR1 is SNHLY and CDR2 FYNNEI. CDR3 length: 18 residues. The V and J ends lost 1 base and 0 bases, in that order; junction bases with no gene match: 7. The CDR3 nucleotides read TGTGCCAGCAGTGAAGTTGCGGGAGGGTTTCGCTCCTACAATGAGCAGTTCTTC. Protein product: CASSEVAGGFRSYNEQFF.

The CDR3 nucleotides read TGCGCCAGCAGCTTGTTGATGGTTGGCGGGACAGAAATTTATAGCAATCAGCCCCAGCATTTT. This encodes CASSLLMVGGTEIYSNQPQHF. The rearrangement links TRBV5-1 to TRBJ1-5; 7 bases fit TRBD1. Losses at the gene ends were 1 base for V and 0 bases for J; bases not matched to a gene: 19. Germline V CDR1 and CDR2: SGHRS, YFSETQ. This CDR3 contains 21 residues.

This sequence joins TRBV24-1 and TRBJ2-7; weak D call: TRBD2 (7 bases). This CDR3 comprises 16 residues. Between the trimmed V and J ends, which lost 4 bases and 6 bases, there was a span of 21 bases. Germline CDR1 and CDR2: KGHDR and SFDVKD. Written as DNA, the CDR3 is TGTGCCACCAGTGACCATCTCGAATTCGGGGGGCGCGAGCAGTACTTC. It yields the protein CATSDHLEFGGREQYF.

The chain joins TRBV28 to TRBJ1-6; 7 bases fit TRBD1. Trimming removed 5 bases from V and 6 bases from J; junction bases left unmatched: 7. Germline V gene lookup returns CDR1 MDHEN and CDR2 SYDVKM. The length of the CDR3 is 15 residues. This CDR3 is CASSQPGQFNSPLHF. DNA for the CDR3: TGTGCCAGCAGTCAACCGGGACAGTTTAATTCACCCCTCCACTTT.

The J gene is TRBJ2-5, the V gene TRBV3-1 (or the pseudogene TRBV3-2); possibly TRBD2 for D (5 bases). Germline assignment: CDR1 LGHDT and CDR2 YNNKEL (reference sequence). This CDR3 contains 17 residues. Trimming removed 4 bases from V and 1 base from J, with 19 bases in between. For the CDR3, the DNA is TGTGCCAGCAGCCGCCCTGGGCAAGCGGCTCCCCAAGAGACCCAGTACTTC. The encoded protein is CASSRPGQAAPQETQYF.

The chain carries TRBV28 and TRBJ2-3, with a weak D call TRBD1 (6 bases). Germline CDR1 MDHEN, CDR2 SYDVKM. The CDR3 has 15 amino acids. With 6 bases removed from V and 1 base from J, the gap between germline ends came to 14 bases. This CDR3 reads CASSSPGQGTDTQYF. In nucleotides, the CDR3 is TGTGCCAGCAGCTCACCGGGACAAGGCACAGATACGCAGTATTTT.

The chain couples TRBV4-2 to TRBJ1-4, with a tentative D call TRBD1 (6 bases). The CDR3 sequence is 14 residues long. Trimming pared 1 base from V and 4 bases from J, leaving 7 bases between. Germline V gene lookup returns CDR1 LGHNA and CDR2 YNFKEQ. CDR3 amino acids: CASSQVGHNEKLFF. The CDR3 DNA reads TGTGCCAGCAGCCAAGTGGGACATAATGAAAAACTGTTTTTT.

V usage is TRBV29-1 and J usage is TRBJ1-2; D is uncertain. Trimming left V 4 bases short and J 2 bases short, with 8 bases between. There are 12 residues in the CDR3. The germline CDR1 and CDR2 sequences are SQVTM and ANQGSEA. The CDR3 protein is CSVGTANYGYTF. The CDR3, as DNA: TGCAGCGTTGGAACAGCCAACTATGGCTACACCTTC. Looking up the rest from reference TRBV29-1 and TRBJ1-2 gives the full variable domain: SAVISQKPSRDICQRGTSLTIQCQVDSQVTMMFWYRQQPGQSLTLIATANQGSEATYESGFVIDKFPISRPNLTFSTLTVSNMSPEDSSIYLCSVGTANYGYTFGSGTRLTVV.

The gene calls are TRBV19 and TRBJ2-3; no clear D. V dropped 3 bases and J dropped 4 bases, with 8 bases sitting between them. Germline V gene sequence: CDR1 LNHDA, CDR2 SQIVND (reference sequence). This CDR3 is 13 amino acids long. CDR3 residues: CASSMTWADTQYF. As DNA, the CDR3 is TGTGCCAGTAGTATGACTTGGGCAGATACGCAGTATTTT.

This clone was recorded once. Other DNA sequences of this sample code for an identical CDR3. CDR3 sequence reads: CASSEQGSYNSPLHF. The CDR3 bases are TGTGCCAGCAGTGAACAGGGGTCCTATAATTCACCCCTCCACTTT. The chain combines TRBV2 with TRBJ1-6; TRBD1 is a possible D gene (6 bases). Trimming removed 2 bases at V and 1 base at J, with 6 bases between. Germline V CDR1 and CDR2: SNHLY, FYNNEI. The CDR3 contains 15 residues.

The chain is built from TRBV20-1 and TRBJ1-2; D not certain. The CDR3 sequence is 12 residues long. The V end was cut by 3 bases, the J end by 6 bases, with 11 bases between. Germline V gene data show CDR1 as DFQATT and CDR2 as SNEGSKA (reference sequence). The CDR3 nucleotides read TGCAGTGCTAGTGAGGGAGACAATGGCTACACCTTC. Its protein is CSASEGDNGYTF.

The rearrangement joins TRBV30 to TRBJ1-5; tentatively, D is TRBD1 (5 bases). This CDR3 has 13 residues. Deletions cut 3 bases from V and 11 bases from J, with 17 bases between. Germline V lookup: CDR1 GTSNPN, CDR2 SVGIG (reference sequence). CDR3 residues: CAWSISATGAQHF. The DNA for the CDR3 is TGTGCCTGGAGCATCAGTGCTACAGGAGCCCAGCATTTT.

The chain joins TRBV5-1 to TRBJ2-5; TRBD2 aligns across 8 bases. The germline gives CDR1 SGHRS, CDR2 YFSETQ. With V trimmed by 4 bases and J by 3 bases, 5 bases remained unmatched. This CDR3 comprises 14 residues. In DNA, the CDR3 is TGCGCCAGCAGCCCTGGACTAGCCAAAGAGACCCAGTACTTC. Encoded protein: CASSPGLAKETQYF.

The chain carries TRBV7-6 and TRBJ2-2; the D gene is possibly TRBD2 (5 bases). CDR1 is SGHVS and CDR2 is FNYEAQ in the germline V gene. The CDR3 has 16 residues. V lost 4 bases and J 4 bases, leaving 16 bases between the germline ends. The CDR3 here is CASSSRRSGLTGELFF. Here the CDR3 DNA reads TGTGCCAGCAGCTCCCGAAGGAGCGGCCTCACCGGGGAGCTGTTTTTT.

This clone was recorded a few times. In DNA form, the CDR3 reads TGTGCCTGGACTACAGCCTATGAGCAGTTCTTC. It encodes CAWTTAYEQFF. The chain recombines TRBV30 with TRBJ2-1, with D uncertain. CDR1 GTSNPN and CDR2 SVGIG come from the germline V gene (reference sequence). Trimming left V 4 bases short and J 8 bases short, with 9 bases between. The CDR3 covers 11 residues.

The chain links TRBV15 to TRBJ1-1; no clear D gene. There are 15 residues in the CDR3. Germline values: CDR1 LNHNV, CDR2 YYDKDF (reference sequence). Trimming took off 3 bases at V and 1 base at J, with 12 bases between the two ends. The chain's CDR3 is CATSSGEGGNTEAFF. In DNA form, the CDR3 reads TGTGCCACCAGCAGTGGGGAGGGAGGGAACACTGAAGCTTTCTTT.